Included here is one T cell receptor (beta chain) sequence, with context. The data were taken from a study of blood T cell repertoires in COVID-19. Study details: From the United States, Italy and Spain came samples of acute and convalescent COVID-19.

Germline CDR1 is MNHEY and CDR2 is SMNVEV (reference sequence). There are 13 residues in the CDR3. V lost 8 bases and J lost 6; bases outside the gene matches: 7. Only in-frame clones appear in the TCRdb table, and some are missing; sequencing was by immunoSEQ multiplex PCR. Of some 120,000 clones listed, about 80% are singletons. The sequenced sample consisted of peripheral blood. The rearrangement links TRBV27 to TRBJ2-3, with TRBD1 identical over 8 bases. This TCR was sampled from a human donor in a cohort sampled during active COVID-19. CDR3 bases: TGTGCCAGCCAGGGGGCCCTAGTGGATACGCAGTATTTT. As protein: CASQGALVDTQYF.